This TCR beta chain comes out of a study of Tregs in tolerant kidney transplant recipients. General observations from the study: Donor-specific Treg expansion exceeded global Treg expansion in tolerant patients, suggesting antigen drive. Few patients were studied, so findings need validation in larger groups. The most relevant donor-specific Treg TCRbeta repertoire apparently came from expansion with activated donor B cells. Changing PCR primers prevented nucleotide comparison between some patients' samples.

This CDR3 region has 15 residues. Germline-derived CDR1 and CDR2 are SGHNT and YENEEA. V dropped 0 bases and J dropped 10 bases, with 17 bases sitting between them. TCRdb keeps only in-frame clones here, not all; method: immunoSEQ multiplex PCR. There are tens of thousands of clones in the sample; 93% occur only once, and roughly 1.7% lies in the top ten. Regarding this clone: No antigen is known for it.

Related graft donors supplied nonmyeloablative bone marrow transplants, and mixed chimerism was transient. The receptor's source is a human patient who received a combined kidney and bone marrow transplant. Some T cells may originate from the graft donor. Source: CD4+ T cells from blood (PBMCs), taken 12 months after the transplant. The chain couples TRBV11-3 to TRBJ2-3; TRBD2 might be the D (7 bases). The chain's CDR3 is CASSLEGGVIRSQYF. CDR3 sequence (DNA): TGTGCCAGCAGCTTAGAAGGGGGGGTCATCCGGTCGCAGTATTTT.